The 29 T cell receptor beta chains below come from one sample, sequenced in a study of OX40 agonist ivuxolimab in advanced cancers. Profiled with immunoSEQ multiplex PCR; TCRdb holds only in-frame clones, not every one. The table includes 68,000 or so clones, around four fifths detected once. This sample comprised CD4+ or CD8+ T cells sorted from blood, obtained in a trial of the OX40 agonist ivuxolimab. These receptors came from an adult with an advanced solid tumor such as melanoma, head and neck, liver or kidney cancer.

The chain's CDR3 is CASSLVTGVGTEAFF. In nucleotides, the CDR3 is TGTGCCAGCAGCTTAGTAACGGGGGTCGGCACTGAAGCTTTCTTT. The rearrangement uses TRBV7-9 and TRBJ1-1, with D possibly being TRBD1 (5 bases). Trimming shortened V by 1 base and J by 4 bases, and 13 bases separated the two germline ends. The length of the CDR3 is 15 residues. Germline V lookup: CDR1 SEHNR, CDR2 FQNEAQ (reference sequence).

For the CDR3, the DNA is TGTGCCAGTCTGGCGGCTAACTATGGCTACACCTTC. Translating it yields CASLAANYGYTF. This rearrangement joins TRBV28 to TRBJ1-2; D ambiguous. V lost 9 bases, J lost 0 bases, and 8 bases lay in between. The CDR3 is made up of 12 amino acids. Germline V CDR1 and CDR2: MDHEN, SYDVKM.

The chain uses TRBV6-1 and TRBJ2-7, with TRBD1 matching over 7 bases. Trimming removed 2 bases from V and 4 bases from J; junction bases left unmatched: 8. There are 15 residues in the CDR3. Per germline, CDR1 MNHNS and CDR2 SASEGT. The CDR3 nucleotides are TGTGCCAGCAGTGAATTTCGGACAGGATTTTACGAGCAGTACGTC. It specifies CASSEFRTGFYEQYV.

The chain links TRBV29-1 to TRBJ2-7; D call uncertain. Germline V lookup: CDR1 SQVTM, CDR2 ANQGSEA. This CDR3 is built from 15 residues. Trimming took off 0 bases at V and 0 bases at J, with 12 bases between the two ends. CDR3 residues: CSVEDPGSNSYEQYF. As DNA, the CDR3 is TGCAGCGTTGAAGATCCGGGCAGTAACTCCTACGAGCAGTACTTC.

The chain links TRBV5-5 to TRBJ1-2; tentative D call: TRBD1 (5 bases). The germline V gene has CDR1 SGHKS and CDR2 YYEKEE (reference sequence). This CDR3 has 15 amino acids. V was pared by 3 bases and J by 8 bases, with 20 bases between. The CDR3 is CASSWGLGADSGYTF. CDR3 bases: TGTGCCAGCAGCTGGGGTCTAGGGGCCGACTCGGGCTACACCTTC.

This clone was seen only a few times. V and J are TRBV30 and TRBJ1-1, with unresolved D. V was cut by 3 bases and J by 3 bases, with 11 bases left in between. In germline, CDR1 is GTSNPN, CDR2 SVGIG (reference sequence). The CDR3 extends over 13 amino acids. The CDR3 region is CAWRQDEDTEAFF. DNA of the CDR3: TGTGCCTGGAGACAAGATGAGGACACTGAAGCTTTCTTT.

V usage is TRBV19 and J usage is TRBJ2-1; 7 bases are a match to TRBD2. This CDR3 contains 16 residues. V was pared by 5 bases and J by 8 bases, with 15 bases of the junction left unmatched. Germline V gives CDR1 LNHDA, CDR2 SQIVND (reference sequence). The DNA of the CDR3 is TGTGCCAGTAGTCCCAGCAGCGGGATCGTTCAGGATGAGCAGTTCTTC. Translated: CASSPSSGIVQDEQFF.

The chain is built from TRBV9 and TRBJ2-5; D tentatively reads TRBD1 or TRBD2 (5 bases each). Germline V gene data show CDR1 as SGDLS and CDR2 as YYNGEE. Trimming removed 2 bases from V and 5 bases from J, with 16 bases in between. The CDR3 has 15 residues. The CDR3, as DNA: TGTGCCAGCAGCGTCGGGACGAGGGTGGAGGAGACCCAGTACTTC. Its protein is CASSVGTRVEETQYF.

This chain joins TRBV10-3 and TRBJ2-7, with D possibly matching TRBD1 (5 bases). Germline V gene sequence: CDR1 ENHRY, CDR2 SYGVKD. The CDR3 runs 13 residues. Between the trimmed V and J ends, which lost 3 bases and 6 bases, there was a span of 12 bases. The CDR3 loop is CAISDGRVIEQYV. As DNA, the CDR3 is TGTGCCATCAGTGACGGCAGGGTAATCGAGCAGTACGTC.

The chain links TRBV12-2 to TRBJ1-5. TRBV12-2 is a pseudogene segment. The CDR3 contains 14 residues. The CDR3 nucleotides are TGTGCAAGTCGCTCCCGGCCCGAAGGCCAGCCCCAGCATTTT. Translated: CASRSRPEGQPQHF.

This clone has a single count. V usage is TRBV5-1 and J usage is TRBJ1-5, with D possibly being TRBD1 (6 bases). This CDR3 has 15 amino acids. The V and J ends lost 4 bases and 0 bases respectively, with 11 bases between them. Germline lookup yields CDR1 SGHRS and CDR2 YFSETQ. As DNA, the CDR3 is TGCGCCAGCAGCCCGGCAGGGGATAGCAATCAGCCCCAGCATTTT. Its translation is CASSPAGDSNQPQHF.

The J gene is TRBJ1-1, the V gene TRBV19; D remains unclear. CDR3 size: 15 residues. Per germline, CDR1 LNHDA and CDR2 SQIVND (reference sequence). Trimming stripped 2 bases from V and 0 bases from J, with 10 bases between. The CDR3 region is CASSIRREVNTEAFF. In DNA form, the CDR3 reads TGTGCCAGTAGTATACGGAGGGAAGTGAACACTGAAGCTTTCTTT.

This sequence joins TRBV28 and TRBJ2-1; D gene uncertain. The ends were cut back, 7 bases at V and 5 bases at J, with 9 bases in the middle. The germline gives CDR1 MDHEN, CDR2 SYDVKM. This CDR3 has 12 residues. In DNA form, the CDR3 reads TGTGCCAGCAATTACGGCAACAATGAGCAGTTCTTC. Its protein is CASNYGNNEQFF.

This chain joins TRBV7-9 and TRBJ1-1; no clear D. Germline CDR1 reads SEHNR; CDR2 reads FQNEAQ (reference sequence). V shed 3 bases and J shed 4 bases, with 3 bases lying between them. This CDR3 has 11 residues. CDR3 loop: CASSFGTEAFF. The DNA of the CDR3 is TGTGCCAGCAGCTTCGGCACTGAAGCTTTCTTT.

This clone has just one count. This chain joins TRBV5-4 and TRBJ2-7; 9 bases agree with TRBD1. The germline CDR1 and CDR2 sequences are SGHNT and YYREEE (reference sequence). The CDR3 consists of 18 residues. The trim removed 1 base at V and 5 bases at J, leaving 16 bases unmatched. The CDR3 loop reads CASSLLFEGTGNENEQYV. The CDR3 bases are TGTGCCAGCAGCTTGCTTTTTGAAGGGACAGGGAATGAGAACGAGCAGTACGTC.

V gene TRBV29-1 combines with J gene TRBJ1-1, with a possible D match to TRBD1 (6 bases). This CDR3 has 12 residues. Germline V gene data show CDR1 as SQVTM and CDR2 as ANQGSEA. V lost 7 bases, J lost 2 bases, and 11 bases lay in between. CDR3 DNA: TGCAGCGGCCACAGGGTTAACACTGAAGCTTTCTTT. Protein product: CSGHRVNTEAFF.

The V gene is TRBV28, the J gene TRBJ2-3, with D maybe TRBD2 (6 bases). V shed 1 base and J shed 7 bases, with 15 bases lying between them. Germline loops: CDR1 MDHEN, CDR2 SYDVKM. The CDR3 is 15 amino acids. CDR3 nucleotide sequence: TGTGCCAGCAGTTTATCTTCGGAGGGTCTAAATACGCAGTATTTT. Translation gives CASSLSSEGLNTQYF.

The chain has TRBV2 and TRBJ1-4, with a tentative D call TRBD1 (5 bases). Germline V lookup: CDR1 SNHLY, CDR2 FYNNEI. This CDR3 has 16 residues. Trimming took off 0 bases at V and 7 bases at J, with 15 bases between the two ends. The chain's CDR3 is CASSEAAAGSAEKLFF. CDR3 DNA: TGTGCCAGCAGTGAAGCCGCTGCAGGGTCGGCTGAAAAACTGTTTTTT.

The V call is TRBV27, the J call TRBJ2-7; 8 bases map to TRBD1. Germline V lookup: CDR1 MNHEY, CDR2 SMNVEV (reference sequence). Trimming at V came to 4 bases and at J to 5 bases, leaving 7 bases not matched to a gene. The CDR3 runs 14 residues. The CDR3 DNA reads as TGTGCCAGCAGTTCCTCCAGGGGGCGGGACGAGCAGTACTTC. Translated: CASSSSRGRDEQYF.

The chain couples TRBV7-3 to TRBJ2-7; weak D call: TRBD2 (5 bases). Germline lookup yields CDR1 SGHTA and CDR2 FQGTGA. There are 15 residues in the CDR3. The V end was cut by 5 bases, the J end by 3 bases, with 17 bases between. CDR3 sequence: CASSVPASRGYEQYF. CDR3 nucleotide sequence: TGTGCCAGCAGCGTACCGGCCAGTCGGGGCTACGAGCAGTACTTC.

This clone has a single count. V gene TRBV28 combines with J gene TRBJ1-6; no firm D call. This CDR3 has 14 amino acids. Between the trimmed V and J ends, which lost 1 base and 7 bases, there was a span of 8 bases. Germline values: CDR1 MDHEN, CDR2 SYDVKM. The CDR3 bases are TGTGCCAGCAGTTTATTACAGCTGAATTCACCCCTCCACTTT. Its translation is CASSLLQLNSPLHF.

This clone was detected many times. The chain combines TRBV4-2 with TRBJ1-1; D possibly corresponds to TRBD1 (5 bases). CDR3 length: 16 residues. Germline V CDR1 and CDR2: LGHNA, YNFKEQ. V was trimmed by 5 bases and J by 1 base, leaving 17 bases between them. The CDR3 sequence is CASSSKGIWENTEAFF. For the CDR3, the DNA is TGTGCCAGCAGCTCGAAGGGGATCTGGGAGAACACTGAAGCTTTCTTT.

This rearrangement joins TRBV4-1 to TRBJ2-7, with a tentative D call TRBD2 (5 bases). V lost 0 bases, J lost 3 bases, and 15 bases lay in between. CDR1 and CDR2 (germline): MGHRA, YSYEKL. The CDR3 sequence is 16 residues long. The chain's CDR3 is CASSQEVRSDFYEQYF. CDR3 DNA: TGCGCCAGCAGCCAAGAAGTCAGGTCGGACTTCTACGAGCAGTACTTC.

The rearrangement links TRBV30 to TRBJ2-3, with D perhaps TRBD1 or TRBD2 (6 bases each). The CDR3 totals 12 residues. With 4 bases removed from V and 7 bases from J, the gap between germline ends came to 12 bases. CDR1 is GTSNPN and CDR2 is SVGIG in the germline V gene (reference sequence). The CDR3 sequence: CAWKGGSYTQYF. CDR3 bases: TGTGCCTGGAAAGGGGGGAGTTATACGCAGTATTTT. The complete variable domain, with remaining parts taken from reference TRBV30 and TRBJ2-3, reads SQTIHQWPATLVQPVGSPLSLECTVEGTSNPNLYWYRQAAGRGLQLLFYSVGIGQISSEVPQNLSASRPQDRQFILSSKKLLLSDSGFYLCAWKGGSYTQYFGPGTRLTVL.

The chain couples TRBV7-9 to TRBJ1-5, with D perhaps TRBD1 (6 bases). V was pared by 1 base and J by 7 bases, with 14 bases between. The CDR3 totals 15 residues. CDR1 is SEHNR and CDR2 is FQNEAQ in the germline V gene (reference sequence). The CDR3 nucleotides are TGTGCCAGCAGCTTAGAAGGGCAGGGGCAACAGCCCCAGCATTTT. This sequence encodes CASSLEGQGQQPQHF.

The V gene is TRBV10-3, the J gene TRBJ2-1; 12 bases match TRBD1. With V trimmed by 0 bases and J by 15 bases, 18 bases remained unmatched. The germline V gene has CDR1 ENHRY and CDR2 SYGVKD. CDR3 length: 18 amino acids. The CDR3 sequence: CAISESIEGTGGLVSRFF. The CDR3 nucleotides are TGTGCCATCAGTGAGTCGATAGAAGGGACAGGGGGCCTGGTAAGCCGGTTCTTC.

V and J are TRBV5-6 and TRBJ2-2; 14 bases match TRBD2. Unmatched junction bases numbered 16, after V lost 4 bases and J lost 8 bases. The CDR3 totals 19 residues. Germline lookup yields CDR1 SGHDT and CDR2 YYEEEE. The CDR3 bases are TGTGCCAGCAGCCCCTCCTGGACTAGCGGGGGGCCAAGGGCGGGGGAGCTGTTTTTT. Translation gives CASSPSWTSGGPRAGELFF.

The chain carries TRBV7-6 and TRBJ2-7; D ambiguous. V was trimmed by 1 base and J by 3 bases, leaving 7 bases between them. Germline V gene sequence: CDR1 SGHVS, CDR2 FNYEAQ. The CDR3 is 13 residues long. This CDR3 reads CASSLEPDYEQYV. The CDR3 DNA is TGTGCCAGCAGCTTAGAGCCTGACTACGAGCAGTACGTC.

The V and J genes are TRBV7-9 and TRBJ1-2; maybe TRBD1 (5 bases). In germline, CDR1 is SEHNR, CDR2 FQNEAQ (reference sequence). The CDR3 extends over 13 amino acids. Trimming cost V 0 bases and J 7 bases, with 9 bases left between them. CDR3 protein: CASSLAAGFGYTF. The CDR3, as DNA: TGTGCCAGCAGCTTAGCGGCAGGGTTTGGCTACACCTTC.